This TCR beta chain was recovered during a study of somatic mutations in cytotoxic T cells in rheumatoid arthritis. Measured with immunoSEQ multiplex PCR; TCRdb has only the in-frame clones, and not every one. The table records roughly 10,000 clones, roughly four fifths of them present only once. CDR1 LGHNA and CDR2 YNFKEQ come from the germline V gene. The CDR3 spans 14 residues. Trimming stripped 4 bases from V and 6 bases from J, with 13 bases between. In its sample, this clone was seen a few times. The rearrangement joins TRBV4-2 to TRBJ2-1, with D perhaps matching TRBD1 (5 bases). Material: CD8+ T cells sorted from blood. The TCR sequence derives from a woman in her 50s in good health. Here the CDR3 reads CASSLQGAGNEQFF. CDR3 in DNA: TGTGCCAGCAGCCTCCAAGGGGCAGGCAATGAGCAGTTCTTC.